The 19 T cell receptor beta chains below were found in one sample sequenced in a study of T cells after yellow fever vaccination. TCRdb re-analysed the 5' RACE reads in MiXCR, keeping a single row per CDR3 protein. The sample lists 310,000 or so distinct CDR3 sequences; around 3.6% were seen once. The sequencing used PBMCs, collected on the day of the yellow fever booster vaccination. These TCRs come from a man in his late teens or twenties who received the YFV17D yellow fever vaccine.

This clonotype has a count of ten or more. The CDR3 sequence: CASSLTSGANEQFF. In DNA, the CDR3 is TGTGCCAGCAGCTTGACTAGCGGGGCCAATGAGCAGTTCTTC. The rearrangement uses TRBV7-2 and TRBJ2-1, with 11 bases identical to TRBD2. This CDR3 has 14 residues. J gave up 6 bases and V 3 bases, and 1 base lay outside the gene matches. From germline, CDR1 is SGHTA and CDR2 FQGNSA.

This clonotype was observed many times. This chain connects TRBV9 to TRBJ2-3, with 10 bases fitting TRBD2. V dropped 0 bases and J dropped 4; count of bases not matched to a gene: 2. Germline V lookup: CDR1 SGDLS, CDR2 YYNGEE. The CDR3 covers 15 residues. The CDR3 nucleotides read TGTGCCAGCAGCGTAGGTGGACTAGCGGCAGATACGCAGTATTTT. It codes for CASSVGGLAADTQYF.

This clonotype appeared many times. The chain carries TRBV5-1 and TRBJ2-7, with 8 bases lining up with TRBD1. Germline CDR1 SGHRS, CDR2 YFSETQ. V shed 1 base, J shed 3 bases, and the junction held 15 bases outside the gene matches. The CDR3 has 18 amino acids. The CDR3 DNA is TGCGCCAGCAGCTTGAGTCCACAGGGGGTCCTTCAAGACTACGAGCAGTACGTC. Translated, it gives CASSLSPQGVLQDYEQYV.

This clonotype was seen many times. The chain joins TRBV18 to TRBJ1-1; possible D gene TRBD1, 5 bases. Deletions cut 4 bases from V and 1 base from J, with 10 bases between. The CDR3 covers 14 residues. From germline, CDR1 is KGHSH and CDR2 LQKENI. The CDR3 sequence is CASSLMGPNTEAFF. CDR3 DNA sequence: TGTGCCAGCTCACTGATGGGGCCGAACACTGAAGCTTTCTTT.

This clonotype has a count of ten or more. The CDR3 region has the DNA TGTGCCAGCAGTTATCGTCGACAGGGCAGAAGCACAGATACGCAGTATTTT. This gives the protein CASSYRRQGRSTDTQYF. This chain uses TRBV27 with TRBJ2-3; TRBD1 aligns across 7 bases. The ends lost 4 bases at V and 0 bases at J; junction bases unmatched: 10. Germline loops: CDR1 MNHEY, CDR2 SMNVEV (reference sequence). The CDR3 sequence is 17 residues long.

This clonotype has ten or more counts. The chain is built from TRBV5-6 and TRBJ2-5; TRBD1 is a possible D gene (6 bases). This CDR3 has 18 amino acids. The germline CDR1 and CDR2 sequences are SGHDT and YYEEEE. V was pared by 1 base and J by 1 base, with 20 bases between. This CDR3 is CASSLRLYGGSTQETQYF. The CDR3 bases are TGTGCCAGCAGCTTGCGGCTTTATGGGGGCTCAACCCAAGAGACCCAGTACTTC.

This clonotype appeared a few times. The chain has TRBV5-1 and TRBJ2-2, with 11 bases fitting TRBD2. Germline lookup yields CDR1 SGHRS and CDR2 YFSETQ. The ends lost 3 bases at V and 6 bases at J; junction bases unmatched: 10. This CDR3 spans 17 amino acids. The DNA for the CDR3 is TGCGCCAGCAGCTATAGGACTAGCGGGTTCAGTGCCGGGGAGCTGTTTTTT. It specifies CASSYRTSGFSAGELFF.

This clonotype was counted many times. The chain carries TRBV29-1 and TRBJ1-4; D possibly corresponds to TRBD1 (5 bases). Trimming left V 6 bases short and J 8 bases short, with 16 bases between. The CDR3 sequence is 13 residues long. CDR1 is SQVTM and CDR2 is ANQGSEA in the germline V gene. The CDR3 DNA follows: TGCAGCGTGCCCGAAGGGGCGCAGGAAAAACTGTTTTTT. Translating it yields CSVPEGAQEKLFF.

This chain uses TRBV20-1 with TRBJ2-5; 8 bases fit TRBD2. V trimming: 3 bases; J trimming: 2 bases; junction bases outside the gene matches: 14. Looked up from germline, CDR1 is DFQATT and CDR2 is SNEGSKA (reference sequence). The CDR3 runs 17 residues. CDR3: CSASRVSPSSGQETQYF. CDR3 bases: TGCAGTGCTAGTCGAGTATCGCCGTCTAGCGGGCAAGAGACCCAGTACTTC.

The genes are TRBV18 and TRBJ1-1; perhaps TRBD1 as D (5 bases). The germline V gene has CDR1 KGHSH and CDR2 LQKENI. V lost 6 bases to trimming and J lost 5 bases, with 19 bases between them. The CDR3 is 15 residues long. The CDR3 region is CASSPGAGRETEAFF. The CDR3 DNA sequence: TGTGCCAGCTCTCCCGGGGCCGGACGCGAGACTGAAGCTTTCTTT. Supplemented by reference TRBV18 and TRBJ1-1, the full variable domain reads NAGVMQNPRHLVRRRGQEARLRCSPMKGHSHVYWYRQLPEEGLKFMVYLQKENIIDESGMPKERFSAEFPKEGPSILRIQQVVRGDSAAYFCASSPGAGRETEAFFGQGTRLTVV.

This clonotype was observed a handful of times. CDR3 region: CASSYSMGGTNQPQHF. The CDR3 nucleotides are TGTGCCAGCAGTTACTCGATGGGGGGCACGAATCAGCCCCAGCATTTT. The V call is TRBV6-2 or TRBV6-3, the J call TRBJ1-5; maybe TRBD1 (6 bases). Trimming took off 0 bases at V and 4 bases at J, with 13 bases between the two ends. In germline, CDR1 is MNHEY, CDR2 SVGEGT. CDR3 length: 16 residues.

This clonotype came up many times. V is TRBV20-1 and J is TRBJ2-4, with a weak D call TRBD2 (5 bases). Germline values: CDR1 DFQATT, CDR2 SNEGSKA (reference sequence). Trimming left V 5 bases short and J 0 bases short, with 11 bases between. The CDR3 consists of 14 residues. The CDR3 DNA sequence: TGCAGTGCTCAGACTATCCTAGCCAAAAACATTCAGTACTTC. Amino acid sequence: CSAQTILAKNIQYF.

In this sample, this clonotype turned up a few times. The rearrangement uses TRBV20-1 and TRBJ2-3; no clear D gene. Trimming took off 5 bases at V and 0 bases at J, with 12 bases between the two ends. This CDR3 region has 14 residues. Germline V gene lookup returns CDR1 DFQATT and CDR2 SNEGSKA (reference sequence). CDR3 sequence: CSASGLQSTDTQYF. The CDR3 region has the DNA TGCAGTGCTTCCGGGCTCCAAAGCACAGATACGCAGTATTTT.

The chain employs TRBV14 and TRBJ2-7, with D possibly TRBD1 on 5 matching bases. Germline loops: CDR1 SGHDN, CDR2 FVKESK. This CDR3 spans 14 amino acids. The germline V and J ends were trimmed by 1 base and 4 bases, with 11 bases remaining between them. The CDR3: CASSQGTGPYEQYV. The CDR3 coding sequence is TGTGCCAGCAGCCAAGGTACAGGACCTTACGAGCAGTACGTC.

Ten or more counts support this clonotype. The V call is TRBV7-2, the J call TRBJ2-1; D gene unclear. Germline lookup yields CDR1 SGHTA and CDR2 FQGNSA. V lost 1 base, J lost 4 bases, and 5 bases lay in between. The CDR3 loop spans 13 amino acids. The CDR3 bases are TGTGCCAGCAGCTTAGTTCTGTACAATGAGCAGTTCTTC. Residues: CASSLVLYNEQFF.

This clonotype came up a few times. CDR3 residues: CASSPLMGTGNNEQFF. CDR3 DNA: TGTGCCAGCTCACCACTCATGGGGACAGGGAACAATGAGCAGTTCTTC. The V and J genes are TRBV18 and TRBJ2-1, with TRBD1 matching over 9 bases. Losses at the gene ends were 1 base for V and 5 bases for J; bases not matched to a gene: 6. Germline CDR1 is KGHSH and CDR2 is LQKENI. The CDR3 covers 16 residues.

The rearrangement uses TRBV9 and TRBJ2-4; D might be TRBD1 or TRBD2, each matching 6 bases. The CDR3 has 13 amino acids. The ends were cut back, 3 bases at V and 5 bases at J, with 9 bases in the middle. Germline assignment: CDR1 SGDLS and CDR2 YYNGEE. CDR3 bases: TGTGCCAGCAGCGGGGGGGCCGAAAACATTCAGTACTTC. The encoded protein is CASSGGAENIQYF.

This clonotype has a handful of counts. This sequence joins TRBV6-6 and TRBJ2-5; 8 positions agree with TRBD1. The ends lost 2 bases at V and 5 bases at J; junction bases unmatched: 16. Per the germline V gene, CDR1 is MNHNY and CDR2 is SVGAGI (reference sequence). The CDR3 contains 18 residues. In nucleotides, the CDR3 is TGTGCCAGCAGTTACCCGGACAGGGTAGTGAGGATGACGGAGACCCAGTACTTC. Translated, it gives CASSYPDRVVRMTETQYF.

The sample holds many counts of this clonotype. The V and J genes are TRBV4-1 and TRBJ2-6, with a weak D call TRBD2 (5 bases). Trimming pared 3 bases from V and 1 base from J, leaving 13 bases between. This CDR3 has 17 amino acids. CDR1 MGHRA and CDR2 YSYEKL come from the germline V gene. The CDR3 loop reads CASSQPYRGSGANVLTF. The CDR3 DNA reads as TGCGCCAGCAGCCAGCCCTACCGGGGATCTGGGGCCAACGTCCTGACTTTC.